This T cell receptor beta chain was retrieved from a study of cytomegalovirus exposure and HLA in healthy donors. Profiling relied on immunoSEQ multiplex PCR, and the TCRdb table lists in-frame clones only, not all of them. The sample records 150,000 to 200,000 clones, around 83% being singletons. Germline V gene sequence: CDR1 SGHNT, CDR2 YENEEA. V was pared by 0 bases and J by 2 bases, with 12 bases between. The CDR3 length is 16 residues. This receptor was obtained from a woman in her 30s in good health and CMV-seropositive. The chain employs TRBV11-3 and TRBJ2-3; the D gene is possibly TRBD2 (6 bases). What was sequenced was PBMCs. The CDR3 reads CASSLDGAGTTDTQYF. The CDR3, as DNA: TGTGCCAGCAGCTTAGATGGGGCGGGGACCACAGATACGCAGTATTTT.